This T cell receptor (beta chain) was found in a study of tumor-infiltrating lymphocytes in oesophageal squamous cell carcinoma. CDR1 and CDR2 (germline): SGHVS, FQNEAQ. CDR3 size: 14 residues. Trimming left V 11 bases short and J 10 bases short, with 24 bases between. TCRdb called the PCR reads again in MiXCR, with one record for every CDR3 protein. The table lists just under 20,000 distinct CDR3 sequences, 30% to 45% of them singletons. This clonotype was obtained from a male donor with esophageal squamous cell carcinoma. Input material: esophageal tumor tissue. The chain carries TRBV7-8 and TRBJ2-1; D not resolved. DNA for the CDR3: TGTGCCCGCAAGCCGGATTACTACTCCTACGAGCAGTTCTTC. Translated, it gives CARKPDYYSYEQFF.